This T cell receptor (beta chain) derives from a study of blood T cells in healthy people across ages. Whole-study findings and limits: Expanded clonotype changes were possibly confounded by unknown donor CMV status.

Sample-barcoded 5' priming and a J-beta primer mix drove a second PCR of roughly 6 to 12 cycles. TCRdb re-called the 5' RACE reads through MiXCR, storing one row per CDR3 protein. The sample holds 1.5 million to 2 million distinct CDR3 sequences, 39% seen once. All donors came from Russia, were Caucasian and healthy, and spanned ages roughly 6 to 95. Every sample had a minimum of 7 million PBMCs isolated. Every sample gave at least 5 micrograms of total RNA when it was extracted. The sample holds many counts of this clonotype. Its matching antigen is unknown. Sequenced: blood. The sequence came from a human donor in good health.

The CDR3 protein is CATSDLTSTDTQYF. In DNA, the CDR3 is TGTGCCACCAGTGATTTGACTAGCACAGATACGCAGTATTTT. The chain has TRBV24-1 and TRBJ2-3; D uncertain. Per the germline V gene, CDR1 is KGHDR and CDR2 is SFDVKD. This CDR3 comprises 14 residues. The V and J ends lost 0 bases and 0 bases respectively, with 3 bases between them.